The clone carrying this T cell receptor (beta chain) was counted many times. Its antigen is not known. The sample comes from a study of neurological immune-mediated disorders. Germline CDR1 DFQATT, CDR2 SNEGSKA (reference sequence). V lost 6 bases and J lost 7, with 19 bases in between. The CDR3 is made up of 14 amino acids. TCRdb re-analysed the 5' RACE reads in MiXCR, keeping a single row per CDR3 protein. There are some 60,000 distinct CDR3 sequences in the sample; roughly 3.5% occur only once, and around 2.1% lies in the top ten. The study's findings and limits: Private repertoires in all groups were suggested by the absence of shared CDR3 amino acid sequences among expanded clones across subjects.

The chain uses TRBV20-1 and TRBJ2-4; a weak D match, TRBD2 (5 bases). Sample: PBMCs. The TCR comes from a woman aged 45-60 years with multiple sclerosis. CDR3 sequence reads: CSAPGVVGSNIQYF. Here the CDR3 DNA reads TGCAGTGCCCCCGGAGTAGTGGGGAGTAACATTCAGTACTTC.